The 14 T cell receptor beta chains below all came from one sample that was sequenced in a study of T-cell memory formation after mild COVID-19. TCRdb re-analysed the 5' RACE reads in MiXCR, keeping a single row per CDR3 protein. Of a few hundred thousand distinct CDR3 sequences in the sample, roughly a tenth were seen once. The sequencing sample was made of PBMCs or a T cell subset sorted from them (not recorded which). The origin of the receptors is a man aged 18 to 35 who had mild COVID-19 (a few samples of this study predate the infection). Cell type and time point are not known.

This clonotype appeared a few times. The V gene is TRBV7-2, the J gene TRBJ1-1, with D unresolved. V lost 1 base and J 1 base, leaving 10 bases between the germline ends. The germline V gene encodes CDR1 SGHTA and CDR2 FQGNSA. This CDR3 has 15 amino acids. Here the CDR3 reads CASSLEAGKNTEAFF. The CDR3 DNA is TGTGCCAGCAGCTTAGAGGCGGGGAAGAACACTGAAGCTTTCTTT.

This chain joins TRBV4-3 and TRBJ2-1; 8 bases agree with TRBD2. J lost 8 bases, V lost 1 base, and 7 bases had no gene match. Germline lookup yields CDR1 LGHNA and CDR2 YSLEER. There are 15 residues in the CDR3. CDR3 sequence reads: CASSQANGGAHEQFF. In nucleotides, the CDR3 is TGCGCCAGCAGCCAAGCGAACGGGGGGGCCCATGAGCAGTTCTTC.

The chain carries TRBV4-1 and TRBJ2-3; TRBD2 is a possible D gene (5 bases). The CDR3 extends over 19 amino acids. The germline CDR1 and CDR2 sequences are MGHRA and YSYEKL. Trimming removed 0 bases at V and 0 bases at J, with 19 bases between. The CDR3 region has the DNA TGCGCCAGCAGCCAAGATGGTGGGGTGGGAGATCCTAGCACAGATACGCAGTATTTT. This translates into CASSQDGGVGDPSTDTQYF.

The V call is TRBV5-5, the J call TRBJ1-1; TRBD1 is a possible D gene (5 bases). The germline CDR1 and CDR2 sequences are SGHKS and YYEKEE (reference sequence). Trimming left V 1 base short and J 7 bases short, with 14 bases between. CDR3 length equals 14 residues. CDR3 nucleotide sequence: TGTGCCAGCAGCTTGAACTGGGCAGGGCTTGAAGCTTTCTTT. This sequence encodes CASSLNWAGLEAFF. The variable domain in full, completed from reference TRBV5-5 and TRBJ1-1, reads DAGVTQSPTHLIKTRGQQVTLRCSPISGHKSVSWYQQVLGQGPQFIFQYYEKEERGRGNFPDRFSARQFPNYSSELNVNALLLGDSALYLCASSLNWAGLEAFFGQGTRLTVV.

This clonotype appeared many times. The chain employs TRBV4-1 and TRBJ2-3, with 12 bases lining up with TRBD2. Losses at the gene ends were 1 base for V and 4 bases for J; bases not matched to a gene: 9. Germline CDR1 and CDR2: MGHRA and YSYEKL. This CDR3 spans 18 amino acids. CDR3 nucleotide sequence: TGCGCCAGCAGCCAAGGGCGGCTAGCGGGGGGGCCGGCAGATACGCAGTATTTT. Translated: CASSQGRLAGGPADTQYF.

In its sample, this clonotype was seen many times. The V gene is TRBV10-3, the J gene TRBJ1-3, with 7 bases matching TRBD1. Germline CDR1 is ENHRY and CDR2 is SYGVKD. V lost 10 bases to trimming and J lost 0 bases; unmatched junction nucleotides: 12. The CDR3 spans 16 residues. CDR3 bases: TGTGCCACCCAAACTTGGACAGGTCTCTCTGGAAACACCATATATTTT. Its translation: CATQTWTGLSGNTIYF.

This clonotype turned up a few times. The gene calls are TRBV7-2 and TRBJ2-1; 9 bases match TRBD1. V dropped 5 bases and J dropped 6; count of bases not matched to a gene: 8. The CDR3 length is 15 residues. CDR1 and CDR2 from the germline V gene are SGHTA and FQGNSA. For the CDR3, the DNA is TGTGCCAGCAGCCCCGGGGACAGGGTAGGCAATGAGCAGTTCTTC. Translation gives CASSPGDRVGNEQFF.

This clonotype was seen repeatedly, ten times or more. This rearrangement joins TRBV15 to TRBJ2-2; no firm D call. Germline V gene data show CDR1 as LNHNV and CDR2 as YYDKDF (reference sequence). This CDR3 region has 15 residues. Between the trimmed V and J ends, which lost 0 bases and 0 bases, there was a span of 5 bases. The CDR3 coding sequence is TGTGCCACCAGCAGAGATCGACCGAACACCGGGGAGCTGTTTTTT. It yields the protein CATSRDRPNTGELFF.

The chain uses TRBV7-9 and TRBJ2-4; 11 bases are shared with TRBD2. With 1 base clipped from V and 4 bases from J, the junction kept 3 bases outside the gene matches. CDR1 and CDR2 from the germline V gene are SEHNR and FQNEAQ (reference sequence). This CDR3 region has 16 residues. The CDR3 here is CASSLGASGGKNIQYF. The DNA for the CDR3 is TGTGCCAGCAGCTTAGGGGCTAGCGGGGGGAAAAACATTCAGTACTTC.

This CDR3 reads CSVESGSNQPQHF. As DNA, the CDR3 is TGCAGCGTTGAATCCGGTAGCAATCAGCCCCAGCATTTT. This chain connects TRBV29-1 to TRBJ1-5; no firm D call. The CDR3 spans 13 residues. V dropped 2 bases and J dropped 0 bases, with 5 bases sitting between them. Germline CDR1 reads SQVTM; CDR2 reads ANQGSEA.

This clonotype has more than one count but fewer than ten. The chain has TRBV7-2 and TRBJ2-1; the match to TRBD2 covers 8 bases. The J segment lost 6 bases and the V segment lost 8 bases, leaving 6 bases of the junction unmatched. CDR3 size: 13 residues. Germline assignment: CDR1 SGHTA and CDR2 FQGNSA. The CDR3 loop is CASAGGARNEQFF. The CDR3 DNA follows: TGTGCCAGCGCCGGGGGGGCTCGCAATGAGCAGTTCTTC.

This chain joins TRBV7-2 and TRBJ2-5; D assignment may be TRBD1 or TRBD2 (6 bases each). Per the germline V gene, CDR1 is SGHTA and CDR2 is FQGNSA. The CDR3 totals 13 residues. The germline V and J ends were trimmed by 3 bases and 5 bases, with 10 bases remaining between them. This chain's CDR3 is CASSFGGVETQYF. CDR3 sequence (DNA): TGTGCCAGCAGCTTCGGGGGCGTCGAGACCCAGTACTTC.

The sample holds a few counts of this clonotype. This sequence joins TRBV29-1 and TRBJ1-1; TRBD1 might be the D (5 bases). Germline V gene data show CDR1 as SQVTM and CDR2 as ANQGSEA. With 6 bases removed from V and 0 bases from J, the gap between germline ends came to 11 bases. The CDR3 is 13 amino acids. The CDR3 here is CSVRDGLNTEAFF. CDR3 nucleotide sequence: TGCAGCGTCCGGGACGGTTTGAACACTGAAGCTTTCTTT.

The chain is built from TRBV4-1 and TRBJ2-4; the match to TRBD2 covers 9 bases. The CDR3 runs to 18 residues. With V trimmed by 4 bases and J by 2 bases, 12 bases remained unmatched. Germline V CDR1 and CDR2: MGHRA, YSYEKL. CDR3: CASSPQRGAGGTKNIQYF. The DNA of the CDR3 is TGCGCCAGCAGCCCTCAGCGTGGGGCGGGGGGGACCAAAAACATTCAGTACTTC.